A single sample gave rise to the 3 T cell receptor beta chains below, sequenced in a study of regulatory T cells in long-lasting Graves disease. The time point was: newly diagnosed GD, antithyroid drugs for less than 3 months. The TCR library was made from RNA that had been extracted from PBMCs in TRIzol. iRepertoire HTBI primers and Arm-PCR of CDR3 regions built TCR beta libraries. TCRdb itself ran the multiplex PCR reads through MiXCR, one entry per CDR3 protein. The sample records about 530,000 distinct CDR3 sequences, roughly a sixth being singletons. This sample also appeared in a second study, on T cells in Graves' hyperthyroidism and ophthalmopathy.

The starting material was peripheral blood mononuclear cells (PBMCs), obtained at new diagnosis, from a patient treated with antithyroid drugs. These receptors all stem from a woman aged 35-65 years with Graves disease.

The sample holds many counts of this clonotype. The rearrangement uses TRBV27 and TRBJ2-7; D assignment may be TRBD1 or TRBD2 (5 bases each). Germline V gene lookup returns CDR1 MNHEY and CDR2 SMNVEV (reference sequence). The V gene lost 3 bases and the J gene lost 7 bases, with 25 bases spanning the gap. The CDR3 has 17 amino acids. CDR3 DNA: TGTGCCAGCAGTTTCCCCGCATCCCGGGACGGAGCTCTAGAGCAGTACTTC. Translating it yields CASSFPASRDGALEQYF.

This clonotype was seen a few times. V gene TRBV6-1 combines with J gene TRBJ2-7; a possible D gene is TRBD2 (6 bases). Between the trimmed V and J ends, which lost 6 bases and 10 bases, there was a span of 16 bases. The CDR3 sequence is 12 residues long. Per the germline V gene, CDR1 is MNHNS and CDR2 is SASEGT. The CDR3 DNA follows: TGTGCCAGCAGCAACGCCGCGGGGATCCAGTACTTC. Amino acids: CASSNAAGIQYF.

The chain is built from TRBV5-6 and TRBJ1-1; possibly TRBD1 for D (5 bases). Trimming shortened V by 6 bases and J by 0 bases, and 15 bases separated the two germline ends. The CDR3 covers 15 residues. Germline V lookup: CDR1 SGHDT, CDR2 YYEEEE. The DNA of the CDR3 is TGTGCCAGCACCCCCCGGGGGAACATGAACACTGAAGCTTTCTTT. The encoded protein is CASTPRGNMNTEAFF.